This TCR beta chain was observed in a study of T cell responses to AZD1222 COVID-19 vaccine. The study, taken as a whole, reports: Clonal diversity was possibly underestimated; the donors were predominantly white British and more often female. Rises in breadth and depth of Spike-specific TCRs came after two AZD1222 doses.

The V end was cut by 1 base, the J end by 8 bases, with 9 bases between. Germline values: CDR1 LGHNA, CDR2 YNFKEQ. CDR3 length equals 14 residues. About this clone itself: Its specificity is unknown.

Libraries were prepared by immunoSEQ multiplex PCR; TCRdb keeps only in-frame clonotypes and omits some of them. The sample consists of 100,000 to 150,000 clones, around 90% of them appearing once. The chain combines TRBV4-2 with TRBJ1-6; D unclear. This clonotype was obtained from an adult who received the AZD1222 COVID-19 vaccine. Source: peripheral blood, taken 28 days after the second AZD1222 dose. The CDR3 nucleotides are TGTGCCAGCAGCCAAGCGGATTTCTATTCACCCCTCCACTTT. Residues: CASSQADFYSPLHF.